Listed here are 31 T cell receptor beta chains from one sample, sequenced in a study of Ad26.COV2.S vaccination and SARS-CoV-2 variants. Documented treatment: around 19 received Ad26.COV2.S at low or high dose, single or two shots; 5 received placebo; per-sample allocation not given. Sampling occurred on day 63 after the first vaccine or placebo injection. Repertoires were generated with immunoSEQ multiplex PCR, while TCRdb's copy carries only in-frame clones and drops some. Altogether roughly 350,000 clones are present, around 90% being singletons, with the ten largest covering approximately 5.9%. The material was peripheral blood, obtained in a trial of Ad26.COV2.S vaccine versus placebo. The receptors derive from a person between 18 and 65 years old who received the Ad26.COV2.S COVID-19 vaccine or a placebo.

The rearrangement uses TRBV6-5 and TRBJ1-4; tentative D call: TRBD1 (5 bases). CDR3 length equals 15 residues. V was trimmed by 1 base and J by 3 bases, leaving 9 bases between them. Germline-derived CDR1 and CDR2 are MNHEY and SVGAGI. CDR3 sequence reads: CASSYYRGPNEKLFF. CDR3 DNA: TGTGCCAGCAGTTACTATAGGGGCCCTAATGAAAAACTGTTTTTT.

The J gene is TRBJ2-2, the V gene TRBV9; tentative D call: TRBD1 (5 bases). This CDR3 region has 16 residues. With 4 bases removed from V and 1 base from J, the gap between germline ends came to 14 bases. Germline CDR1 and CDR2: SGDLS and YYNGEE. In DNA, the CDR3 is TGTGCCAGCAGCACACGTCCGCAGGGGAACACCGGGGAGCTGTTTTTT. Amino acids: CASSTRPQGNTGELFF.

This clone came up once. The CDR3 DNA is TGTGCCAGCAGCTTAAACAGGGGCGCTGAAGCTTTCTTT. This encodes CASSLNRGAEAFF. The chain joins TRBV7-3 to TRBJ1-1, with TRBD1 matching 7 bases. From germline, CDR1 is SGHTA and CDR2 FQGTGA. The ends lost 1 base at V and 6 bases at J; junction bases unmatched: 2. This CDR3 has 13 residues.

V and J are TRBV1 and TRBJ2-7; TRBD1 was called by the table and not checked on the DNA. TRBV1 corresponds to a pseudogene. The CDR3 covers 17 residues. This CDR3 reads CTSSHPRQGAHPYEQYF. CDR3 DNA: TGCACCAGCAGCCATCCCAGACAGGGGGCACACCCCTACGAGCAGTACTTC.

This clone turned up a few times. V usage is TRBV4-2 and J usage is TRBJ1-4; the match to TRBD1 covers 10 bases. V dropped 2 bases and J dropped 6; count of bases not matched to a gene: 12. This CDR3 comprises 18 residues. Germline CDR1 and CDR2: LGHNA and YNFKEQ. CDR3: CASSQPPGTGDGHEKLFF. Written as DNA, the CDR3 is TGTGCCAGCAGCCAACCTCCTGGGACAGGGGATGGTCATGAAAAACTGTTTTTT.

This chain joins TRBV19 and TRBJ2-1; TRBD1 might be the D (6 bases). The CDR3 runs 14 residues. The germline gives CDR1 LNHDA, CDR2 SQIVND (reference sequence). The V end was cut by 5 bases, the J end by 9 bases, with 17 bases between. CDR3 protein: CASSPARGQGEQFF. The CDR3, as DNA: TGTGCCAGTAGTCCCGCCAGGGGCCAGGGTGAGCAGTTCTTC.

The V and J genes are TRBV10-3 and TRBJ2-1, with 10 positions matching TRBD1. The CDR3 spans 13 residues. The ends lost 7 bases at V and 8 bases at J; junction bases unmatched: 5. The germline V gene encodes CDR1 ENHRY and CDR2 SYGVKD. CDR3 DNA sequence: TGTGCCATCACGGGACAGGGGATGTATGAGCAGTTCTTC. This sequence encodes CAITGQGMYEQFF.

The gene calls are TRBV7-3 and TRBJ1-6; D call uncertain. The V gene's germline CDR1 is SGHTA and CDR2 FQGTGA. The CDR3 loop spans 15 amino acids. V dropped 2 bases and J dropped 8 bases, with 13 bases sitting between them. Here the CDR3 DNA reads TGTGCCAGCAGCTTAGCGTCAGCGCAATATTCACCCCTCCACTTT. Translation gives CASSLASAQYSPLHF. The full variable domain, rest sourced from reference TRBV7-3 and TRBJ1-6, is GAGVSQTPSNKVTEKGKYVELRCDPISGHTALYWYRQSLGQGPEFLIYFQGTGAADDSGLPNDRFFAVRPEGSVSTLKIQRTERGDSAVYLCASSLASAQYSPLHFGNGTRLTVT.

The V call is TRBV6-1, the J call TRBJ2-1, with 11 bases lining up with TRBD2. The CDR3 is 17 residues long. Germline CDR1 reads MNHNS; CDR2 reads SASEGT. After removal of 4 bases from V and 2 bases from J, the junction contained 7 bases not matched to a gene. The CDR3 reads CASSAPGLADTYNEQFF. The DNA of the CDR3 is TGTGCCAGCAGTGCGCCGGGACTAGCGGATACCTACAATGAGCAGTTCTTC.

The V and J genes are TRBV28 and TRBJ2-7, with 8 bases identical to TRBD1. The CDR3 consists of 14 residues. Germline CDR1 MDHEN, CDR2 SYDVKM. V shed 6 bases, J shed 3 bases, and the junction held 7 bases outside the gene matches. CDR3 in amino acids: CASRGQGRHYEQYF. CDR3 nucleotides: TGTGCCAGCAGAGGACAGGGTCGGCACTACGAGCAGTACTTC. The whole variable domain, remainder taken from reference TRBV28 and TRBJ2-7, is DVKVTQSSRYLVKRTGEKVFLECVQDMDHENMFWYRQDPGLGLRLIYFSYDVKMKEKGDIPEGYSVSREKKERFSLILESASTNQTSMYLCASRGQGRHYEQYFGPGTRLTVT.

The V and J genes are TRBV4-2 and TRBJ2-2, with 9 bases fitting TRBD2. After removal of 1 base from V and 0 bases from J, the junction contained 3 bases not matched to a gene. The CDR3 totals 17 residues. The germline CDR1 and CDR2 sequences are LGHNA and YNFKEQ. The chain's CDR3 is CASSQVSSGTNTGELFF. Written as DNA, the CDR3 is TGTGCCAGCAGCCAAGTCTCTAGCGGGACGAACACCGGGGAGCTGTTTTTT.

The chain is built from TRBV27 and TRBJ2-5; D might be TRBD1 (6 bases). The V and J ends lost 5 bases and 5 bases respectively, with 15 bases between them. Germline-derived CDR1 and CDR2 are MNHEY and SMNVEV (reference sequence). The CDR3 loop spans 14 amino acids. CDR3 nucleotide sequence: TGTGCCAGCAGTCCACAGGGTAATAGGGAGACCCAGTACTTC. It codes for CASSPQGNRETQYF.

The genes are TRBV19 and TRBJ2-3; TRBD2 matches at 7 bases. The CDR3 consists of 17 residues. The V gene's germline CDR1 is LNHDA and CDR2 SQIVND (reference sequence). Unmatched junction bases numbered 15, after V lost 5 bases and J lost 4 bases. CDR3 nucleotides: TGTGCCAGTAGTTTATCGCCTGGGGCGGGGGAAGCAGATACGCAGTATTTT. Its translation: CASSLSPGAGEADTQYF.

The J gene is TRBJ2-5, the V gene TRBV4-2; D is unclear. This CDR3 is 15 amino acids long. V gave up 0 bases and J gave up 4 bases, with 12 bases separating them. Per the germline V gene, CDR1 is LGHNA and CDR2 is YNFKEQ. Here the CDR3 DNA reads TGTGCCAGCAGCCAAGATGGTACAGAACGAGAGACCCAGTACTTC. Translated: CASSQDGTERETQYF.

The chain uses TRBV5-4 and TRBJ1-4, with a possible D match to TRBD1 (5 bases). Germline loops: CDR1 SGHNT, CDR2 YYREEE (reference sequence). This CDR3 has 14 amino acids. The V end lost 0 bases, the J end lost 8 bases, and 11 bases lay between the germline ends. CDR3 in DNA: TGTGCCAGCAGCTTGGCGGGACGGAACGAAAAACTGTTTTTT. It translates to CASSLAGRNEKLFF.

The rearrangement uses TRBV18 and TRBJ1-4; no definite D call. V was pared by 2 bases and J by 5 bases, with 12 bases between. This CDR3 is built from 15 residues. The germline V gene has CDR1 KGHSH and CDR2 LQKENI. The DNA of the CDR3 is TGTGCCAGCTCACCAATGGAGGGTCTCAATGAAAAACTGTTTTTT. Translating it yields CASSPMEGLNEKLFF.

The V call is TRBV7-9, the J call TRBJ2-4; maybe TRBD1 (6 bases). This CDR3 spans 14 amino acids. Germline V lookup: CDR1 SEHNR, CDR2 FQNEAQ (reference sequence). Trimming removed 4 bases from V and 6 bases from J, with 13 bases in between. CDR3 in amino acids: CASSSKDSPNIQYF. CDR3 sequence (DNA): TGTGCCAGCAGCTCGAAGGACAGTCCAAACATTCAGTACTTC.

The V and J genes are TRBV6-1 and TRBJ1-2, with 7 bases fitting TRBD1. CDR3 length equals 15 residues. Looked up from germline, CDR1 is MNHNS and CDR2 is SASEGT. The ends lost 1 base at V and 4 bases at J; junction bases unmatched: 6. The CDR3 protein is CASSEVTGAFYGYTF. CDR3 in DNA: TGTGCCAGCAGTGAAGTAACAGGGGCCTTCTATGGCTACACCTTC.

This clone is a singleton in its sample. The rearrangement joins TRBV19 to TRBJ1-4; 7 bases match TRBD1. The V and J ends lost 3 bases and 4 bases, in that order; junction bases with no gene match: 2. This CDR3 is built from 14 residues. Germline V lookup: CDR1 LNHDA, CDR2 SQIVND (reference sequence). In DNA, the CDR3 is TGTGCCAGTAGTATGGACAGGCTTAATGAAAAACTGTTTTTT. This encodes CASSMDRLNEKLFF.

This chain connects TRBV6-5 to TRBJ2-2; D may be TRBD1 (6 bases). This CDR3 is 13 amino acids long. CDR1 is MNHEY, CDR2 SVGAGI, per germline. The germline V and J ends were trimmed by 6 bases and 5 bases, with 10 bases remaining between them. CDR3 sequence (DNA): TGTGCCAGCAGATACAGGGAAACCGGGGAGCTGTTTTTT. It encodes CASRYRETGELFF.

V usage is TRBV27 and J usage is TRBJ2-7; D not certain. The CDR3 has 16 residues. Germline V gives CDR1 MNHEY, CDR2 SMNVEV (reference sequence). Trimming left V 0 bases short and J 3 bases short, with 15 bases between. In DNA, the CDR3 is TGTGCCAGCAGTTTATCAGGCCTAGTATCTGTCTACGAGCAGTACTTC. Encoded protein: CASSLSGLVSVYEQYF.

The CDR3 sequence: CASSQGQQNTEAFF. In DNA form, the CDR3 reads TGTGCCAGTAGTCAGGGACAGCAGAACACTGAAGCTTTCTTT. The rearrangement uses TRBV19 and TRBJ1-1; 7 bases fit TRBD1. V was pared by 5 bases and J by 1 base, with 4 bases of the junction left unmatched. CDR1 is LNHDA and CDR2 is SQIVND in the germline V gene (reference sequence). The CDR3 has 14 residues.

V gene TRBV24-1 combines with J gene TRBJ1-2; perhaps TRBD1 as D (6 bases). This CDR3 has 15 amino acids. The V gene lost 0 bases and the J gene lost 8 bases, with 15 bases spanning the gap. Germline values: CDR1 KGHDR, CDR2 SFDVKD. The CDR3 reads CATSDLWQTGGGYTF. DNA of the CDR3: TGTGCCACCAGTGATTTGTGGCAGACAGGTGGCGGCTACACCTTC.

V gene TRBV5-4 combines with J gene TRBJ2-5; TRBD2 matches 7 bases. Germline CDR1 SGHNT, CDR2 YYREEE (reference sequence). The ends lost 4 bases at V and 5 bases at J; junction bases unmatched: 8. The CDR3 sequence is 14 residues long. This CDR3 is CASSVGREWETQYF. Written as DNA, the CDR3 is TGTGCCAGCAGCGTCGGGCGGGAGTGGGAGACCCAGTACTTC.

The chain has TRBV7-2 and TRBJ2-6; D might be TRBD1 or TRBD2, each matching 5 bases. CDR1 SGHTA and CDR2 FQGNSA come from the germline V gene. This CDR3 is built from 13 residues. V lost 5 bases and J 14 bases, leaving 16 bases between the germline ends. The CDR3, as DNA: TGTGCCAGCAGCACGGGGCCCGGTTCCATCCTGACTTTC. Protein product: CASSTGPGSILTF.

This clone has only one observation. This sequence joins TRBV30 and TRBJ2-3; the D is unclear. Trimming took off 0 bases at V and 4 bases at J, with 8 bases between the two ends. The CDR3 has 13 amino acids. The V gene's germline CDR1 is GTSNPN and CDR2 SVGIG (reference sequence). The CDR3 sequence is CAWSVGLADTQYF. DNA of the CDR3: TGTGCCTGGAGTGTTGGGTTGGCAGATACGCAGTATTTT.

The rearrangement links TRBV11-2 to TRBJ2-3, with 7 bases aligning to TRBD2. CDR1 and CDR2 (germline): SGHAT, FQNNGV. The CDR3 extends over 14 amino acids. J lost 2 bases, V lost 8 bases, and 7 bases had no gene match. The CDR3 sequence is CASVTGGLTDTQYF. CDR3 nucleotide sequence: TGTGCCAGCGTGACGGGGGGACTCACAGATACGCAGTATTTT.

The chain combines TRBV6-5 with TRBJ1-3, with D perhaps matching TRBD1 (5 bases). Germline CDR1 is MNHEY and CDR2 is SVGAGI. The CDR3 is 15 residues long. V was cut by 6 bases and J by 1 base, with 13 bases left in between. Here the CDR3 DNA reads TGTGCCAGCAGCCGCCAGGGACCGTCTGGAAACACCATATATTTT. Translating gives CASSRQGPSGNTIYF.

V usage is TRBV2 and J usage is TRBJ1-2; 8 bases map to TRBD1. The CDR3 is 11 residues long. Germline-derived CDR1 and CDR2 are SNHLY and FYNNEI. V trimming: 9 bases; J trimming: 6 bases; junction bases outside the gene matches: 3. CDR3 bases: TGTGCCAGTACAGGGGGTAATGGCTACACCTTC. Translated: CASTGGNGYTF.

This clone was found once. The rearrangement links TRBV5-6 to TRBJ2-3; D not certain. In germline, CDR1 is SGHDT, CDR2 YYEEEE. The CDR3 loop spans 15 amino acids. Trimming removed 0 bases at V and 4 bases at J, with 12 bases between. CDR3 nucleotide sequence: TGTGCCAGCAGCTTGGTTGGTAGAAGCGCAGATACGCAGTATTTT. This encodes CASSLVGRSADTQYF.

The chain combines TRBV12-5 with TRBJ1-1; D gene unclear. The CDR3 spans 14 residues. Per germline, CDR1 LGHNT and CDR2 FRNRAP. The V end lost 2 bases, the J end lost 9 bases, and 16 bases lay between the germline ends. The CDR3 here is CASGLPQGVVKAFF. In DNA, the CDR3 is TGTGCTAGTGGTTTGCCGCAAGGAGTGGTAAAAGCTTTCTTT.